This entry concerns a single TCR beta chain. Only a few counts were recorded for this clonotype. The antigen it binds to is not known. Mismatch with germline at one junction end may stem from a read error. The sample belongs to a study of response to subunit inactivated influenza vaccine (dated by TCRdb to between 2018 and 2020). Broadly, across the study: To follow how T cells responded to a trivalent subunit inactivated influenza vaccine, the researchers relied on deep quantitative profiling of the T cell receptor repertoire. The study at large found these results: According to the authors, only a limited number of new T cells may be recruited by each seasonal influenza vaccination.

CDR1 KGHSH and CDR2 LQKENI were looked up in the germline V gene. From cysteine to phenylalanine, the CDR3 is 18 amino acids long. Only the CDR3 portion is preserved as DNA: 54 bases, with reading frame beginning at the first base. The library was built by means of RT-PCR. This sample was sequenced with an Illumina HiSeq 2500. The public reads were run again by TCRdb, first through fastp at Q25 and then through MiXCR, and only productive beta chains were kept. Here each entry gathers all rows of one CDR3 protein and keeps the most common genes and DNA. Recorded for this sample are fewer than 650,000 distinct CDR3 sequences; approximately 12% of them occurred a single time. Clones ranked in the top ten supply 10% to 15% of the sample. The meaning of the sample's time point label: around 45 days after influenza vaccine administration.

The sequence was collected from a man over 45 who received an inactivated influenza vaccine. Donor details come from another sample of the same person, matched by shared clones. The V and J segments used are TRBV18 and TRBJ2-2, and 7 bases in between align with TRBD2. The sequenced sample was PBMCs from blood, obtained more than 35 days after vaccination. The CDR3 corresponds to CASSMMASGVPKTGELFF. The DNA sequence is TGTGCCAGCTCAATGATGGCTAGCGGCGTCCCGAAGACCGGGGAGCTGTTTTTT.